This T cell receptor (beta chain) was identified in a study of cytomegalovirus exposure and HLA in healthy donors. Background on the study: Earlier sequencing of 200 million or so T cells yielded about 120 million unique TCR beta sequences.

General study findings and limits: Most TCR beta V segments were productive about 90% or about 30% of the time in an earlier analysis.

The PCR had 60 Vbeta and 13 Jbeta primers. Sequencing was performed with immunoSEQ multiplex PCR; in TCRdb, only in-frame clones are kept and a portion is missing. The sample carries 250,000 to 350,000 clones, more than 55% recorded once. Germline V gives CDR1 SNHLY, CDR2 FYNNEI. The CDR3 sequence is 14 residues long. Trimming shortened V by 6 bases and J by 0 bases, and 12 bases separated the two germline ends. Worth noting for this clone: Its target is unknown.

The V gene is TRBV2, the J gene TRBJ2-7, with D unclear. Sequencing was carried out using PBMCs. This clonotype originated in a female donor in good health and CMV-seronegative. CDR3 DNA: TGTGCCAGCAGGAGGTTGCTGAGCTCCTACGAGCAGTACTTC. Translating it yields CASRRLLSSYEQYF.